These 27 T cell receptor beta chains originate from one sample sequenced in a study of low-dose radiotherapy and immunotherapy resistance in tumors. First-strand cDNA used TRAV- and TRBV-specific primers, covering alpha and beta chains. TCRs underwent roughly 20 PCR cycles of amplification with a constant-region primer and V-primer adapter. Via MiXCR, TCRdb re-called the reads, giving one row per CDR3 protein. This sample has 5,000 to 7,500 distinct CDR3 sequences, with around 83% found just once. The receptors shown here come from a human donor with advanced metastatic prostate, ovarian, gallbladder or colorectal cancer (not recorded which). This table probably holds off-target reads from a library built for another chain.

There are a few counts of this clonotype. This chain links TRBV4-3 with TRBJ1-2; the match to TRBD1 covers 12 bases. The V segment lost 1 base and the J segment 7 bases; nucleotides outside the gene matches: 4. CDR1 and CDR2 (germline): LGHNA, YSLEER. This CDR3 is built from 15 residues. In DNA form, the CDR3 reads TGCGCCAGCAGCCAAGTTGGGACAGGGGGCCTTGGCTACACCTTC. This gives the protein CASSQVGTGGLGYTF.

This clonotype was detected only once. This chain connects TRBV5-1 to TRBJ1-1; D possibly corresponds to TRBD1 (5 bases). V was cut by 5 bases and J by 1 base, with 12 bases left in between. CDR1 and CDR2 from the germline V gene are SGHRS and YFSETQ. The CDR3 is 14 amino acids. For the CDR3, the DNA is TGCGCCAGCAGTGCGTGGGGGGAGAACACTGAAGCTTTCTTT. Protein: CASSAWGENTEAFF.

The gene calls are TRBV9 and TRBJ2-7; D may be TRBD2 (5 bases). The CDR3 is made up of 13 amino acids. Germline lookup yields CDR1 SGDLS and CDR2 YYNGEE. V was cut by 0 bases and J by 2 bases, with 6 bases left in between. CDR3 sequence reads: CASSVGETYEQYF. The CDR3 DNA reads as TGTGCCAGCAGCGTAGGGGAGACCTACGAGCAGTACTTC.

The chain is built from TRBV5-1 and TRBJ2-1; 7 bases align to TRBD2. The CDR3 loop spans 14 amino acids. The germline gives CDR1 SGHRS, CDR2 YFSETQ. Germline trimming cut 0 bases from V and 12 bases from J; bases unmatched to any gene: 9. The CDR3 region is CASSLGLASDGQFF. The CDR3 DNA follows: TGCGCCAGCAGCTTGGGACTAGCATCTGATGGGCAGTTCTTC.

CDR3 sequence (DNA): TGTGCCAGCAGATTAGCGGGAGTGGAGAATGAGCAGTTCTTC. Its translation is CASRLAGVENEQFF. The gene calls are TRBV28 and TRBJ2-1; 9 positions agree with TRBD2. This CDR3 region has 14 residues. Germline trimming cut 6 bases from V and 7 bases from J; bases unmatched to any gene: 7. The germline V gene has CDR1 MDHEN and CDR2 SYDVKM.

This clonotype turned up a few times. The chain joins TRBV6-2 or TRBV6-3 to TRBJ1-2; 7 nucleotides agree with TRBD1. The germline V gene encodes CDR1 MNHEY and CDR2 SVGEGT. V was clipped by 5 bases and J by 2 bases; unmatched bases: 2. CDR3 length: 13 amino acids. In nucleotides, the CDR3 is TGTGCCAGCAGTGGGGGACAGAACTATGGCTACACCTTC. This encodes CASSGGQNYGYTF.

The chain carries TRBV28 and TRBJ2-2, with D perhaps TRBD2 (5 bases). V lost 6 bases and J lost 5, with 13 bases in between. CDR3 length: 14 amino acids. CDR1 is MDHEN and CDR2 is SYDVKM in the germline V gene. Here the CDR3 reads CASRSSPSTGELFF. The CDR3 region has the DNA TGTGCCAGCAGGTCTAGCCCGTCAACCGGGGAGCTGTTTTTT.

In the case of this clonotype: At one end, the junction sequence differs from germline, possibly due to a read error. The chain uses TRBV5-3 and TRBJ1-2; 7 positions agree with TRBD1. TRBV5-3 is an ORF, and what it does is uncertain. The CDR3 has 14 residues. The DNA of the CDR3 is TGTGCCAGCAGCTTGCTCAGGGGGTACTATGGCTACACCTTC. Amino acid sequence: CASSLLRGYYGYTF.

V gene TRBV5-1 combines with J gene TRBJ2-7; tentatively, D is TRBD1 (6 bases). Trimming cost V 2 bases and J 1 base, with 7 bases left between them. Per the germline V gene, CDR1 is SGHRS and CDR2 is YFSETQ. The CDR3 contains 13 residues. CDR3 in amino acids: CASSLQGSYEQYF. In nucleotides, the CDR3 is TGCGCCAGCAGCTTACAGGGTTCCTACGAGCAGTACTTC. Full variable domain (remainder filled in from reference TRBV5-1 and TRBJ2-7): KAGVTQTPRYLIKTRGQQVTLSCSPISGHRSVSWYQQTPGQGLQFLFEYFSETQRNKGNFPGRFSGRQFSNSRSEMNVSTLELGDSALYLCASSLQGSYEQYFGPGTRLTVT.

The chain combines TRBV20-1 with TRBJ2-7, with no clear D. Germline V CDR1 and CDR2: DFQATT, SNEGSKA (reference sequence). Between the trimmed V and J ends, which lost 1 base and 0 bases, there was a span of 10 bases. The CDR3 is 14 amino acids. CDR3 DNA sequence: TGCAGTGCTAGAGTACAGCCGAGCTCCTACGAGCAGTACTTC. This translates into CSARVQPSSYEQYF.

This sequence joins TRBV20-1 and TRBJ2-1; 12 positions agree with TRBD2. The germline V gene encodes CDR1 DFQATT and CDR2 SNEGSKA (reference sequence). This CDR3 region has 15 residues. The J segment lost 8 bases and the V segment lost 3 bases, leaving 8 bases of the junction unmatched. CDR3 bases: TGCAGTGCTAGGACTAGCGGGGGCGCGCGCTATGAGCAGTTCTTC. Its translation: CSARTSGGARYEQFF.

V usage is TRBV5-4 and J usage is TRBJ2-2, with no clear D. The V end lost 1 base, the J end lost 5 bases, and 6 bases lay between the germline ends. The CDR3 covers 13 residues. Germline V gene data show CDR1 as SGHNT and CDR2 as YYREEE (reference sequence). CDR3 bases: TGTGCCAGCAGCTTGATAGAGACCGGGGAGCTGTTTTTT. The encoded protein is CASSLIETGELFF.

The genes are TRBV9 and TRBJ2-1, with 7 bases matching TRBD1. The V gene's germline CDR1 is SGDLS and CDR2 YYNGEE. With V trimmed by 2 bases and J by 8 bases, 13 bases remained unmatched. This CDR3 has 16 residues. The CDR3 is CASSVVRGRGIDEQFF. In DNA form, the CDR3 reads TGTGCCAGCAGCGTCGTAAGGGGCAGGGGGATCGATGAGCAGTTCTTC.

The chain links TRBV21-1 to TRBJ2-1; TRBD1 is the table's D call, not checked against the DNA. TRBV21-1 is assigned pseudogene status. The CDR3 is 20 residues long. This CDR3 reads CASSKDRTGAVISSYNEQFF. CDR3 coding DNA: TGTGCCAGCAGCAAAGATCGGACAGGGGCGGTTATAAGCTCCTACAATGAGCAGTTCTTC.

The chain has TRBV14 and TRBJ1-6, with D hard to call. Trimming shortened V by 2 bases and J by 10 bases, and 9 bases separated the two germline ends. CDR3 length equals 13 residues. CDR1 and CDR2 from the germline V gene are SGHDN and FVKESK. The CDR3 protein is CASSQLVESPLHF. DNA for the CDR3: TGTGCCAGCAGCCAACTAGTTGAGTCACCCCTCCACTTT. Full variable domain (remainder filled in from reference TRBV14 and TRBJ1-6): EAGVTQFPSHSVIEKGQTVTLRCDPISGHDNLYWYRRVMGKEIKFLLHFVKESKQDESGMPNNRFLAERTGGTYSTLKVQPAELEDSGVYFCASSQLVESPLHFGNGTRLTVT.

This chain uses TRBV10-3 with TRBJ1-1; D is unclear. The CDR3 loop spans 13 amino acids. Between the trimmed V and J ends, which lost 8 bases and 1 base, there was a span of 11 bases. Germline CDR1 ENHRY, CDR2 SYGVKD. CDR3 residues: CAIADLPNTEAFF. CDR3 DNA sequence: TGTGCCATCGCGGATCTCCCGAACACTGAAGCTTTCTTT.

V usage is TRBV12-3 or TRBV12-4 and J usage is TRBJ1-5; D is unclear. CDR3 length equals 12 residues. V lost 6 bases to trimming and J lost 7 bases, with 10 bases between them. This chain's CDR3 is CASRDGEQPQHF. For the CDR3, the DNA is TGTGCCAGCAGAGACGGTGAACAGCCCCAGCATTTT.

The chain links TRBV5-5 to TRBJ2-4; either TRBD1 or TRBD2 may fit D (5 bases each). Trimming removed 1 base from V and 7 bases from J, with 15 bases in between. This CDR3 has 15 residues. From germline, CDR1 is SGHKS and CDR2 YYEKEE (reference sequence). CDR3 coding DNA: TGTGCCAGCAGCTTGTTTCTCCGGGGCGAGAACATTCAGTACTTC. It yields the protein CASSLFLRGENIQYF.

This sequence joins TRBV7-2 and TRBJ1-1; D not certain. In germline, CDR1 is SGHTA, CDR2 FQGNSA. The CDR3 contains 16 residues. V shed 4 bases and J shed 3 bases, with 18 bases lying between them. The CDR3 loop reads CASSSTTSARDTEAFF. The CDR3 DNA sequence: TGTGCCAGCAGCTCAACAACCAGTGCAAGGGACACTGAAGCTTTCTTT.

By share of the sample, this clonotype is large (0.1 to 1%). The J gene is TRBJ2-7, the V gene TRBV11-2; 11 bases match TRBD2. Germline-derived CDR1 and CDR2 are SGHAT and FQNNGV. This CDR3 has 13 residues. J lost 4 bases, V lost 8 bases, and 4 bases had no gene match. CDR3 residues: CASVLAGDYEQYF. As DNA, the CDR3 is TGTGCCAGCGTACTAGCGGGAGATTACGAGCAGTACTTC.

This sequence joins TRBV5-6 and TRBJ2-3; D is possibly TRBD2 (5 bases). V gave up 0 bases and J gave up 2 bases, with 13 bases separating them. CDR1 is SGHDT and CDR2 is YYEEEE in the germline V gene. The CDR3 is made up of 16 amino acids. This chain's CDR3 is CASSLGGGGLTDTQYF. CDR3 bases: TGTGCCAGCAGCTTGGGAGGAGGCGGTCTCACAGATACGCAGTATTTT.

The chain uses TRBV15 and TRBJ2-1; the D is unclear. CDR1 is LNHNV and CDR2 is YYDKDF in the germline V gene (reference sequence). The CDR3 length is 13 residues. The V and J ends lost 3 bases and 9 bases respectively, with 12 bases between them. CDR3 region: CATSSPPGSEQFF. The CDR3 DNA reads as TGTGCCACCAGCAGCCCGCCGGGTAGTGAGCAGTTCTTC.

This clonotype was seen once. The chain uses TRBV12-3 or TRBV12-4 and TRBJ2-7; 7 bases fit TRBD1. This CDR3 region has 14 residues. Trimming cost V 5 bases and J 6 bases; bases outside gene matches: 10. CDR3 in amino acids: CASSMTGPGLEQYF. In DNA, the CDR3 is TGTGCCAGCAGTATGACAGGGCCGGGGCTCGAGCAGTACTTC.

The V call is TRBV6-6, the J call TRBJ2-5, with D hard to call. Germline V gene sequence: CDR1 MNHNY, CDR2 SVGAGI (reference sequence). This CDR3 comprises 15 residues. Trimming shortened V by 0 bases and J by 5 bases, and 13 bases separated the two germline ends. This CDR3 is CASSYSTRVGETQYF. CDR3 sequence (DNA): TGTGCCAGCAGTTACTCGACAAGGGTGGGGGAGACCCAGTACTTC.

This clonotype was detected once. The V call is TRBV28, the J call TRBJ2-7; 14 nucleotides agree with TRBD2. With V trimmed by 7 bases and J by 4 bases, 12 bases remained unmatched. The CDR3 consists of 17 residues. Germline V gene data show CDR1 as MDHEN and CDR2 as SYDVKM. CDR3 residues: CASTPKGTSGSSYEQYF. In DNA form, the CDR3 reads TGTGCCAGCACCCCCAAGGGGACTAGCGGGAGTAGTTACGAGCAGTACTTC.

The chain carries TRBV11-2 and TRBJ2-3, with 9 bases identical to TRBD2. The CDR3 totals 16 residues. In germline, CDR1 is SGHAT, CDR2 FQNNGV. Unmatched junction bases numbered 6, after V lost 2 bases and J lost 3 bases. CDR3 DNA: TGTGCCAGCAGCTTAAGTAGCGGGGGATCGACAGATACGCAGTATTTT. It encodes CASSLSSGGSTDTQYF. Variable domain in full (rest from reference TRBV11-2 and TRBJ2-3): EAGVAQSPRYKIIEKRQSVAFWCNPISGHATLYWYQQILGQGPKLLIQFQNNGVVDDSQLPKDRFSAERLKGVDSTLKIQPAKLEDSAVYLCASSLSSGGSTDTQYFGPGTRLTVL.

As regards this clonotype: A read error may account for a junction end that differs from germline. The chain combines TRBV7-7 with TRBJ2-1, with D perhaps matching TRBD2 (5 bases). The CDR3 totals 13 residues. Per germline, CDR1 SSHAT and CDR2 FNYEAQ (reference sequence). The CDR3 DNA sequence: TGTGCTAGCAGCTTAGCGATCGGGGATGAGCAGTTCTTC. Its translation: CASSLAIGDEQFF.